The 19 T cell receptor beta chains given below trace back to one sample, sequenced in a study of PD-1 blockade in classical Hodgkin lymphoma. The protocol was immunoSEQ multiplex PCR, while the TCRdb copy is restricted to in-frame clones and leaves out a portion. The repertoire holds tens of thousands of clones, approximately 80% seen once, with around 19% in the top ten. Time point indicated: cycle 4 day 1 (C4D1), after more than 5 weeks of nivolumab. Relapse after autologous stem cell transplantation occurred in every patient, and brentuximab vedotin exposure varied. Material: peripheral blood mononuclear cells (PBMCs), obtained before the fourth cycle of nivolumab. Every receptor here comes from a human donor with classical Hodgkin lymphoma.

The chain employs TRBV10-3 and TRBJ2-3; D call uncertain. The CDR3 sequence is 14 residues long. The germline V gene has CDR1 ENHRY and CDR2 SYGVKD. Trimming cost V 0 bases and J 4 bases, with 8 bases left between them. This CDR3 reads CAISESMSSDTQYF. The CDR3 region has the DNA TGTGCCATCAGTGAGTCGATGAGCTCAGATACGCAGTATTTT.

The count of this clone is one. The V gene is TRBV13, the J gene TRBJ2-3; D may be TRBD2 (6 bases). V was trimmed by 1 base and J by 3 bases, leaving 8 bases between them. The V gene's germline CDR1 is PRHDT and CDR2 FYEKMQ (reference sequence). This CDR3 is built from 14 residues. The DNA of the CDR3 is TGTGCCAGCAGCTTAGTCGGGGGAACAGATACGCAGTATTTT. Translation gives CASSLVGGTDTQYF.

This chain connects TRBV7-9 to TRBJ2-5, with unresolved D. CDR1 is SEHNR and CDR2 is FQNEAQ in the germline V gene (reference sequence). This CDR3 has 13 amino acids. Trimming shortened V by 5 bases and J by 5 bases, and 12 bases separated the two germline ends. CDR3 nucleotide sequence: TGTGCCAGCAGCCCCCAGACCCTGGAGACCCAGTACTTC. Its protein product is CASSPQTLETQYF.

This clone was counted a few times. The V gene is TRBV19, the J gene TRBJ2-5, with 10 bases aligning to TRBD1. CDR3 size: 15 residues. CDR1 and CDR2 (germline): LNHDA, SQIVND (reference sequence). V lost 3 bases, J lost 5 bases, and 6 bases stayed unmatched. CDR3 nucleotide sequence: TGTGCCAGTAGTATCGGGGACAGGGGTTTGGAGACCCAGTACTTC. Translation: CASSIGDRGLETQYF.

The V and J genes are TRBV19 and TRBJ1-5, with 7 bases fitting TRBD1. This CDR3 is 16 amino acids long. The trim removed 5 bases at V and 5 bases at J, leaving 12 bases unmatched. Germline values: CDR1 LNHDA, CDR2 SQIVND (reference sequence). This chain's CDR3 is CASSVLRRGSYQPQHF. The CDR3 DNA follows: TGTGCCAGTAGTGTATTACGCAGGGGGTCGTATCAGCCCCAGCATTTT.

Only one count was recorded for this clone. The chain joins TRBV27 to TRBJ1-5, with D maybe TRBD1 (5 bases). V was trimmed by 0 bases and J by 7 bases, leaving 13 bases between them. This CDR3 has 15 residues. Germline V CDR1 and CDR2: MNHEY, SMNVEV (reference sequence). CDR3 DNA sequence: TGTGCCAGCAGTTTATCCAGCAGGGTAGGGCAGCCCCAGCATTTT. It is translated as CASSLSSRVGQPQHF.

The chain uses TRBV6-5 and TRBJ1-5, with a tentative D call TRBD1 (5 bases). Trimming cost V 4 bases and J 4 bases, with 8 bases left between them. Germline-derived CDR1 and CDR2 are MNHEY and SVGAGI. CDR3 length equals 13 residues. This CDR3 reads CASSLRGNQPQHF. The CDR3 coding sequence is TGTGCCAGCAGTTTAAGGGGAAATCAGCCCCAGCATTTT.

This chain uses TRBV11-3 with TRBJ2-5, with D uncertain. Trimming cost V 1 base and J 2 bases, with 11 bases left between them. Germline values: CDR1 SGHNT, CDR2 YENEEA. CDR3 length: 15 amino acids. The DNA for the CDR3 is TGTGCCAGCAGCTTAGGCGCGACACGGCAAGAGACCCAGTACTTC. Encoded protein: CASSLGATRQETQYF.

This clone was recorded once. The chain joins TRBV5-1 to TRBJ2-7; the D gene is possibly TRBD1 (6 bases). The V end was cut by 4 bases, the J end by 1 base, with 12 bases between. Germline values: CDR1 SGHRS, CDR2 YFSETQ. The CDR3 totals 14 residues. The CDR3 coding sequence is TGCGCCAGCAGCCCCGTCCAGGGGTCCTACGAGCAGTACTTC. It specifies CASSPVQGSYEQYF.

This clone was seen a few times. In DNA, the CDR3 is TGTGCCAGCAACCTAGAGGGGAGGAACACTGAAGCTTTCTTT. Translated, it gives CASNLEGRNTEAFF. V usage is TRBV9 and J usage is TRBJ1-1, with a possible D match to TRBD1 (5 bases). Trimming stripped 6 bases from V and 1 base from J, with 13 bases between. The CDR3 has 14 residues. Germline values: CDR1 SGDLS, CDR2 YYNGEE.

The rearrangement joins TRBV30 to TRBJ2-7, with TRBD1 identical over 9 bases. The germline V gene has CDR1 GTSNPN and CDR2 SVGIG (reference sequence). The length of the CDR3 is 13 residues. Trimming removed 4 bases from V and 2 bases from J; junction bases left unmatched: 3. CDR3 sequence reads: CAWKGTGPYEQYF. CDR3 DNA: TGTGCCTGGAAGGGGACAGGGCCCTACGAGCAGTACTTC.

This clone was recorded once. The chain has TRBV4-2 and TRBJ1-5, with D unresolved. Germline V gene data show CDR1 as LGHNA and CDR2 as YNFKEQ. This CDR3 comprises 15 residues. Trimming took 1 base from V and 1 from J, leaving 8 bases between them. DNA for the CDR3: TGTGCCAGCAGCCAAGGCGGATTCAGCAATCAGCCCCAGCATTTT. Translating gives CASSQGGFSNQPQHF.

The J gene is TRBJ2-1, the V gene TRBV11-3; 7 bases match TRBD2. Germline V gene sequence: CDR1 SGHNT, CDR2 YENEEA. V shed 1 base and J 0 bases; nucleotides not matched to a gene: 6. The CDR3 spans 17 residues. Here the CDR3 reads CASSLALGGRSYNEQFF. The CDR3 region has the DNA TGTGCCAGCAGCTTAGCCTTGGGAGGGCGCTCCTACAATGAGCAGTTCTTC.

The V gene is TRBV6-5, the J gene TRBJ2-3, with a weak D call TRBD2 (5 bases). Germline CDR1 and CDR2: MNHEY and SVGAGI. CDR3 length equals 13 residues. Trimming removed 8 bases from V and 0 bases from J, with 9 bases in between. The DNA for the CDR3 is TGTGCCAGCCACCGGACTAGCACAGATACGCAGTATTTT. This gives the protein CASHRTSTDTQYF.

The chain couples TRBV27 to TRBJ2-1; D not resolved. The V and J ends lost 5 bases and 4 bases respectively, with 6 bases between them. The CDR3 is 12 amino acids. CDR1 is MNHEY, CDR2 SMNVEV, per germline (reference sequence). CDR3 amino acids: CASSATYNEQFF. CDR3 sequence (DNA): TGTGCCAGCAGTGCAACGTACAATGAGCAGTTCTTC.

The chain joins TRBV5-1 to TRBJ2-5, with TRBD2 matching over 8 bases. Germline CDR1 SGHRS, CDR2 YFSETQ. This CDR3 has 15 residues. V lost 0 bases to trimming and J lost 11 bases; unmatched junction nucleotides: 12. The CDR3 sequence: CASSLAPAGDEEQYF. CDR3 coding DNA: TGCGCCAGCAGCTTGGCCCCAGCGGGAGATGAAGAGCAGTACTTC.

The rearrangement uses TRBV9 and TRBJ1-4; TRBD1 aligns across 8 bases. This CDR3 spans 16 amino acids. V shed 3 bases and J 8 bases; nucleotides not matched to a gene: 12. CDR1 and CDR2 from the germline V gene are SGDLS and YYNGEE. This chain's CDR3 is CASSGNTPGQVEKLFF. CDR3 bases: TGTGCCAGCAGCGGAAATACCCCGGGACAGGTCGAAAAACTGTTTTTT.

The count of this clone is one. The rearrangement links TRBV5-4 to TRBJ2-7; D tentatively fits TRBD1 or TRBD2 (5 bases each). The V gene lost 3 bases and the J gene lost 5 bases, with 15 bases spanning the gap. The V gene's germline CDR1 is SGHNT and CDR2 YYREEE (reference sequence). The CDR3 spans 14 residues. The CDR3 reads CASSYRDATHEQYF. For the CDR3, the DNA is TGTGCCAGCAGCTACCGGGACGCAACCCACGAGCAGTACTTC.

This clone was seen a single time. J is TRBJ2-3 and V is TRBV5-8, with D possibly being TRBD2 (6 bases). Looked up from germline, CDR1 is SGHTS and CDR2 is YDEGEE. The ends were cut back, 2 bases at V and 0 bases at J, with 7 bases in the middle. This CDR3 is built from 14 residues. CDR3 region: CASSFGTSTDTQYF. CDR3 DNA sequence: TGTGCCAGCAGCTTTGGGACTAGCACAGATACGCAGTATTTT.